The source of this T cell receptor beta chain is a study of blood T cell repertoires in COVID-19. Study-level background: COVID-19 samples from acute and convalescent phases originated in the United States, Italy and Spain.

The CDR3 loop spans 16 amino acids. Germline-derived CDR1 and CDR2 are SGHKS and YYEKEE (reference sequence). V lost 5 bases, J lost 8 bases, and 22 bases lay in between. Donors of Cohort 3 who recovered were those that had two negative PCRs, clearance, or symptom resolution. The assay was immunoSEQ multiplex PCR, and TCRdb's table has in-frame clones only and misses some. The sample carries 240,000 or so clones, around 89% recorded once. The sample consisted of PBMCs or T cells enriched from blood (not recorded which). The source is a man aged 40-55 years who had recovered from COVID-19. This chain links TRBV5-5 with TRBJ1-4; D gene ambiguous. This chain's CDR3 is CASSPGGVGAVEKLFF. The DNA for the CDR3 is TGTGCCAGCAGTCCGGGCGGGGTGGGAGCGGTCGAAAAACTGTTTTTT.